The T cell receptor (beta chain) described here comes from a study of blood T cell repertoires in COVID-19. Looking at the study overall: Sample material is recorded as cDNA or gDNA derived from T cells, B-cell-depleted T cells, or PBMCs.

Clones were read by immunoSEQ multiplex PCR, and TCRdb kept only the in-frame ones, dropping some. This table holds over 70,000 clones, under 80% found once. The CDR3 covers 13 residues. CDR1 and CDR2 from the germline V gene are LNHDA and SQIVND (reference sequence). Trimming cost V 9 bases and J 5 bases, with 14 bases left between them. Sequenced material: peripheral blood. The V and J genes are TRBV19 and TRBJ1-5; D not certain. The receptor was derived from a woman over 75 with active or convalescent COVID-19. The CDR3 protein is CASRTTWDQPQHF. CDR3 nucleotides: TGTGCCAGCAGGACTACCTGGGATCAGCCCCAGCATTTT.